This TCR beta chain was recorded in a study of shared clonotypes between healthy human individuals (TCRdb year 2020). Looking at the study overall: A few men and a couple of women, aged 18 to 49 years, made up the cohort. Different laboratories and diverse techniques were used to prepare libraries and sequence TCR repertoires, to increase sequencing depth and limit assay-specific biases. Leukapheresis yielded between about 0.85 and 9.5 billion PBMCs per donor. To estimate repertoire size and how much clonotype sharing occurs between individuals, the study deeply sequenced the blood TCR repertoires of about 5 healthy adults. The study at large found these results: Based on pairwise subsampling, the degree of clonotype sharing among donors was expected to be affected by sequencing depth. Because the study included a small number of donors, the genetic and exposure-history diversity represented was limited. Sampling was restricted to blood, and TCR repertoires in tissues likely differ from the TCR repertoires found in blood.

TCR CDR3 regions were amplified from genomic DNA by multiplex PCR using the deep immunoSEQ assay. Extracted genomic DNA from each cell subset was distributed evenly across all wells of several immunoSEQ 96-well plates, and each plate was treated as a replicate. For unsorted PBMC, 300 to 350 ng genomic DNA, equal to 30,000 or so T cell genomes, was loaded into each replicate PCR. Ten immunoSEQ deep assay plates were used to sequence unsorted PBMC genomic DNA. The purified libraries were quantified using a Qubit 3.0 fluorometer, sized with a Bioanalyzer 2100, and then quantified again using the KAPA Library Quantification kit. Every immunoSEQ 96-well plate was sequenced on a dedicated single-read 150-cycle Illumina NextSeq 550 flow cell. In the original analysis: The immunoSEQ output contained only junctional sequences without quality scores, so filtering could not match that applied to full-length reads. Sequences were annotated with PyIR, a Python wrapper for IgBLAST v1.9, using IMGT germline references to assign V/J genes and CDR3. Reads with weak V/J assignments (E-value above 1e-6), missing CDR3, stop codons, out-of-frame junctions, or ambiguous translated residues were removed. V3J clonotypes were defined as sequences sharing the same inferred V gene, J gene, and CDR3 amino acid sequence. To compute the percentage overlap between repertoires, the number of shared unique clonotypes was divided by the size of the smaller repertoire. Three approaches were used to assess repertoire richness: RTK rarefaction, the Chao1 estimator, and Recon v2.1 estimates of unobserved clonotypes. Here the immuneACCESS table is served through TCRdb, limited to in-frame sequences with V and J called. Missing clones are a known gap in these copies; in checked studies unresolved V genes cover under half, and the rest lacks a known reason. That table gives V, J and clone size, and the DNA gave D and trimming. The sample yields about 560,000 clones; around 78% were counted once. About 12% of the sample is taken by the ten largest.

Concerning this clone itself: Its antigen is still unknown. No base quality values were provided; no much bigger clone lies one nucleotide off.

The donors were healthy, HIV-negative adults with no recently reported acute infections or vaccinations. Every donor was a Caucasian adult living in Nashville, Tennessee, USA. In the unsorted samples, some 94 million PBMCs were counted, and genomic DNA was extracted using the QIAamp DNA Blood Mini kit. Blood was obtained by leukapheresis, after which PBMCs were separated by Ficoll-Histopaque density gradient centrifugation and cryopreserved in liquid nitrogen vapor phase. Source material: PBMCs. This TCR was sampled from a woman in her forties in good health. Some clones in this sample may be carry-over from other donors' samples.

The DNA reads as follows: TGTGCCAGCAGCTTGGACAGGGGAGGTTACGAGCAGTACTTC. Its coded protein is CASSLDRGGYEQYF. The V gene is TRBV5-4 and the J gene is TRBJ2-7; TRBD1 might be the D gene, on 7 matching bases. The germline V gene (reference sequence) sets CDR1 to SGHNT and CDR2 to YYREEE. The CDR3 runs 14 amino acids, cysteine and phenylalanine included. Here the CDR3 DNA is all that survives: 42 bases in frame from base 1. The V end loses 0 bases and the J end loses 4 bases, and a stretch of 11 bases separates them.